The source of this TCR beta chain is a study of T cells in localized non-small cell lung cancer. Whole-study results and caveats: An association was observed between higher blood T cell density and longer overall survival. Heterogeneity cannot be ruled out, as sequencing used one tumor region only. Measurement of T cell clonality placed uninvolved adjacent lung highest, above the level in tumor. The study detected a median 57 of the top 100 tumor clones in adjacent lung.

This clone came up a few times. No antigen is known for it. Germline CDR1 reads MNHEY; CDR2 reads SMNVEV (reference sequence). The V end lost 0 bases, the J end lost 8 bases, and 10 bases lay between the germline ends. The CDR3 sequence is 13 residues long. Assay: immunoSEQ multiplex PCR; the TCRdb copy retains only in-frame clones and omits some. This sample has under 55,000 clones, with about 91% found just once. The input for sequencing was PBMCs, taken before any cancer treatment. This clonotype was sampled from a woman between 35 and 70 years old with stage II lung adenocarcinoma. This chain connects TRBV27 to TRBJ1-2, with D possibly TRBD1 on 5 matching bases. The CDR3, as DNA: TGTGCCAGCAGTTTATCGAACGGGGGAGGCTACACCTTC. Protein sequence: CASSLSNGGGYTF.